There are many counts of the clone carrying this T cell receptor (beta chain). The antigen is unknown. This specimen comes from a study of shared clonotypes between healthy human individuals. The CDR3 is 11 amino acids. V lost 3 bases to trimming and J lost 3 bases, with 2 bases between them. Study-level findings and limits: In a few donors, approximately 5% of naive CD4 clonotypes appeared in common.

At deep level, the assay was performed. Clones were sequenced by immunoSEQ multiplex PCR, and TCRdb holds only the in-frame ones, with some missing. The sample holds roughly 700,000 clones, around 67% seen once. The rearrangement links TRBV23-1 to TRBJ1-1; no reliable D call. TRBV23-1 is an open reading frame, and its role is uncertain. This receptor was taken from a woman aged 30 to 39 in good health. The sequenced material came from memory CD4+ T cells sorted from blood. Subset given: CD45RA-negative fraction. Here the CDR3 reads CASSQDTEAFF. The CDR3 DNA reads TGCGCCAGCAGTCAGGACACTGAAGCTTTCTTT.